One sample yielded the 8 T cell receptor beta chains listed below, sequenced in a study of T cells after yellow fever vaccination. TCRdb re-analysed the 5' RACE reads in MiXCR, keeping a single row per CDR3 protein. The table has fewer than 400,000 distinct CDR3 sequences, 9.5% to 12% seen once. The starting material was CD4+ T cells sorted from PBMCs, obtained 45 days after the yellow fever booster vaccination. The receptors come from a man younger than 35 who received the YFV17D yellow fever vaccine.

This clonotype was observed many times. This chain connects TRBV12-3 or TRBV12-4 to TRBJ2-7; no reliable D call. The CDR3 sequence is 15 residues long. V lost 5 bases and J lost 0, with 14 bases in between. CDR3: CASSVTDVTSYEQYF. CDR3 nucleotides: TGTGCCAGCAGTGTTACAGACGTTACCTCCTACGAGCAGTACTTC.

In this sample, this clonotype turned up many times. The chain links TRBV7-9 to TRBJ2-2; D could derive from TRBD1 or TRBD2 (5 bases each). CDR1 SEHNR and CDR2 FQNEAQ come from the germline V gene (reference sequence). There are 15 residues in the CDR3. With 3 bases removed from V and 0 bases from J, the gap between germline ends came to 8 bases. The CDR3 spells CASSLGRTNTGELFF. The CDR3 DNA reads TGTGCCAGCAGCTTGGGACGTACGAACACCGGGGAGCTGTTTTTT.

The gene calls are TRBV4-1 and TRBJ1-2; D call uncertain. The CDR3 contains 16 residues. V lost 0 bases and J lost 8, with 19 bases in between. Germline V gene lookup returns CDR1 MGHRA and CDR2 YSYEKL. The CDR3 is CASSQEGSGKVGGYTF. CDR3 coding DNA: TGCGCCAGCAGCCAAGAAGGGTCCGGGAAGGTTGGCGGCTACACCTTC.

CDR3 sequence reads: CSATGTAGEKLFF. The CDR3 region has the DNA TGCAGTGCTACCGGGACAGCCGGTGAAAAACTGTTTTTT. J is TRBJ1-4 and V is TRBV20-1; TRBD1 agrees at 7 bases. The CDR3 spans 13 residues. CDR1 and CDR2 from the germline V gene are DFQATT and SNEGSKA (reference sequence). V was clipped by 4 bases and J by 7 bases; unmatched bases: 6.

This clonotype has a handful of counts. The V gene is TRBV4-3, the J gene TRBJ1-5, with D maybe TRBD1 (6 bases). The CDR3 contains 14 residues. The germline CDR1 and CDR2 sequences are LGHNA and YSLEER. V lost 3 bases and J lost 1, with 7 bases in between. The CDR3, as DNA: TGCGCCAGCAGCCAGGACAGCAGCAATCAGCCCCAGCATTTT. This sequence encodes CASSQDSSNQPQHF.

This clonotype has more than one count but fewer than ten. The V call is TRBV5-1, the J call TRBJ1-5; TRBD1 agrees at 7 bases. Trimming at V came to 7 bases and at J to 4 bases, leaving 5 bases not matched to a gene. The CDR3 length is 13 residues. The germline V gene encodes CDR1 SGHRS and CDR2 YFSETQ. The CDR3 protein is CASRTGVNQPQHF. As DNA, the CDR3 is TGCGCCAGCCGAACAGGGGTGAATCAGCCCCAGCATTTT.

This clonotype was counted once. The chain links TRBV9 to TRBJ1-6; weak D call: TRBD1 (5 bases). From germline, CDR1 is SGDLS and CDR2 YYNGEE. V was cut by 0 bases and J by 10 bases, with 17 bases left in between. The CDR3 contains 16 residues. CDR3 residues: CASSVDGAGGRSPLHF. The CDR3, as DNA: TGTGCCAGCAGCGTAGACGGGGCAGGAGGAAGGTCACCCCTCCACTTT.

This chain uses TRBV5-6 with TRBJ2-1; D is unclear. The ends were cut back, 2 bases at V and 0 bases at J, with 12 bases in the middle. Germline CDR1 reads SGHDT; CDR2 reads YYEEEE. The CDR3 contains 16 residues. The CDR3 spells CASSFRRKSSYNEQFF. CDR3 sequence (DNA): TGTGCCAGCAGCTTTAGGAGAAAAAGCTCCTACAATGAGCAGTTCTTC.